The sequence of this T cell receptor beta chain was determined in a study of T cell responses to AZD1222 COVID-19 vaccine (dated by TCRdb to 2020 to 2022). At the level of the whole study: AZD1222 recipients whose second dose came at about 4 weeks and those whose second dose came at about 12 weeks were combined into one group, since spike-specific TCR depth and breadth did not differ between the two schedules. TCR sequencing covered over 230 trial participants: 207 given two doses of AZD1222 and 26 given two doses of MenACWY control vaccine. Enrollment into the trials was organized by age into subgroups of 18-55, 56-69 and 70-plus years, and those subgroups contained about 160, 30 and 59 TCR-sequenced participants, respectively. Summary of the overall study and its limitations: Participants were mostly white British, with more females than males. The authors suggested clonal diversity may have been underestimated. Conclusions about previously exposed vaccinees are limited, since just five to seven AZD1222 recipients were seropositive for SARS-CoV-2 at baseline. The 56-69-year group was small, and its depth increase did not reach significance, likely because of low power. Vaccine-associated CD4 TCRs spanned the whole spike protein, with dominant responses in regions 160-218 and 743-854. Reportedly, close to half of the unique spike-specific TCRs recognized epitopes lying outside the regions that are mutated in the B.1.351 and B.1.1.7 variants. Because no day 14 peak-response samples were available, the repertoires could be characterized only after the peak T cell response. After two AZD1222 doses, both the breadth and the depth of spike-specific TCRs were significantly higher than at day 0 and than in MenACWY recipients.

Concerning this clone itself: No antigen is known for it. It has no much larger one-base neighbor in the sample; base qualities were not kept.

The CDR3 regions of human TCRbeta chains were analyzed by immunosequencing. Turning to the authors' computational methods: TCRs in the repertoires were compared against a reference library of SARS-CoV-2-specific TCRs that had been generated with the MIRA antigen-specificity platform. Breadth was defined as the fraction of unique TCRs that were SARS-CoV-2-associated, and depth was defined as the fraction of total T cells that were SARS-CoV-2-associated. Each spike-specific TCR was assigned to its reactive spike region and to a CD4 or CD8 class using the MIRA data. Log10-transformed breadth and depth values were compared by one-way ANOVA with Sidak's multiple comparisons tests. The immuneACCESS repertoire file appears here via TCRdb, limited to in-frame rearrangements. These files lack a portion of the clones; in checked studies, under half of the deficit traces to unresolved V genes, and the cause of the others is not known. That table supplies the V and J calls and clone size; D and trimming were determined from the DNA. A total of 100,000 to 150,000 clones appear in this sample, 75% to 90% of them only once. The ten largest clonotypes hold around 6% of the sample.

Sample time point, as interpreted from the label and publication: baseline before first vaccination. Vaccinee samples came from UK trials COV001 and COV002, including a single-blind randomized controlled phase 2/3 trial of AZD1222 (ChAdOx1 nCoV-19) in healthy adults. For TCRbeta chain sequencing, PBMC samples were collected from trial participants at day 0 and at day 28 after the second dose. The TCR originated in an adult in good health. The sequencing used peripheral blood, collected on day 0 of AZD1222 vaccination.

The nucleotides read TGTGCCAGCAGGGGACAGGGGAAGCATTCACCCCTCCACTTT. Its translation is CASRGQGKHSPLHF. The sequence is built from TRBV28 and TRBJ1-6; a stretch of 10 junction bases matches TRBD1. The CDR3, cysteine through phenylalanine, is 14 amino acids long. Left in the record is the CDR3 DNA by itself, 42 bases read in frame from the first base. Looking up the germline V gene yields CDR1 MDHEN and CDR2 SYDVKM. Germline trimming amounts to 6 bases on V and 8 bases on J, with 4 as the count of junction bases outside the gene matches.